The TCR beta chain described here comes from a study of T cell responses to AZD1222 COVID-19 vaccine. On this clone itself: Its antigen is unknown.

Regarding the study as a whole: With two AZD1222 doses given, Spike-specific TCR breadth and depth both rose. Reportedly, close to half of spike-specific TCRs are directed against unmutated variant regions. Repertoire samples came only from after the peak T cell response. Possibly, clonal diversity was underestimated; donors were largely white British and included more females.

The method was immunoSEQ multiplex PCR; TCRdb's version includes in-frame clones alone and lacks a portion of them. The table records 130,000 or so clones, approximately 92% of them present only once. This sequence was found in an adult in good health. The specimen comprised peripheral blood, sampled on day 0 of AZD1222 vaccination.

The CDR3 region has the DNA TGTGCCAGCAGTCTCACACAGGGGGCGCTCTACGAGCAGTACTTC. As protein: CASSLTQGALYEQYF. The chain couples TRBV2 to TRBJ2-7, with 9 bases lining up with TRBD1. Germline CDR1 and CDR2: SNHLY and FYNNEI. With 5 bases clipped from V and 3 bases from J, the junction kept 8 bases outside the gene matches. This CDR3 comprises 15 residues.